Ten or more counts support the clone carrying this T cell receptor (beta chain). This sample was taken from a study of blood T cell repertoires in COVID-19. The overall study: PBMCs, B-cell-depleted T cells, or T cells were the source of the cDNA or gDNA that made up the material.

The CDR3 is 13 residues long. V lost 5 bases to trimming and J lost 10 bases, with 18 bases between them. Germline V gives CDR1 SEHNR, CDR2 FQNEAQ (reference sequence). Sequenced by immunoSEQ multiplex PCR; TCRdb stores in-frame clones only, minus some. Altogether about 45,000 clones are present, about 80% being singletons, with the ten largest covering 40% to 45%. The TCR comes from a human donor in a cohort sampled during active COVID-19. The sequencing input was peripheral blood. V is TRBV7-9 and J is TRBJ2-7; D possibly corresponds to TRBD2 (7 bases). The CDR3 DNA reads as TGTGCCAGCAGCCGAGGGGGGGCAGCCCTACAGTACTTC. Its protein product is CASSRGGAALQYF.